This T cell receptor (beta chain) came from a study of CD8 T cells in ankylosing spondylitis. General study results and limits: The study looked at matched synovial fluid samples from ankylosing spondylitis patients. Disease-linked clones were reported to be significantly enriched there. Seven to nine highly homologous variants formed a TCR beta motif that appeared characteristic of ankylosing spondylitis blood. Previous work reported some of these motif variants in the synovial fluid and blood of reactive arthritis.

The sample holds many counts of this clonotype. Its specificity is unknown. The CDR3 contains 13 residues. The V end was cut by 4 bases, the J end by 2 bases, with 9 bases between. The V gene's germline CDR1 is DFQATT and CDR2 SNEGSKA (reference sequence). Each TCR beta library was made by quantitative 5'-RACE that incorporated molecular barcodes. TCRdb re-analysed the 5' RACE reads in MiXCR, keeping a single row per CDR3 protein. The sample consists of around 330,000 distinct CDR3 sequences, approximately 10% of them appearing once. Source material: blood, either unsorted or a sorted T cell fraction (not recorded which). This chain links TRBV20-1 with TRBJ2-1; a weak D match, TRBD1 (5 bases). The sequence came from a female donor with ankylosing spondylitis or in good health (not recorded which). The CDR3 nucleotides are TGCAGTGCTAAGGGGTCTCCCTACAATGAGCAGTTCTTC. Translated, it gives CSAKGSPYNEQFF.